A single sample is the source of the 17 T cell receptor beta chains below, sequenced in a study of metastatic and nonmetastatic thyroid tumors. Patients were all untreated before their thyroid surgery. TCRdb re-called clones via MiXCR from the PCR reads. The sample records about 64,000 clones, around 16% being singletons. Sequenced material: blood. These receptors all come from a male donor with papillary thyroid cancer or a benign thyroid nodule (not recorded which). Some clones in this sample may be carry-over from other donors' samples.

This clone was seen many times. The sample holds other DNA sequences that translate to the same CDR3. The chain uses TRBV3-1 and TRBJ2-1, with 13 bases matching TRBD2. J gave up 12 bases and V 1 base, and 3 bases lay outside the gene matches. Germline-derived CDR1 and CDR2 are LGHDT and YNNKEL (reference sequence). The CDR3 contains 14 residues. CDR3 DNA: TGTGCCAGCAGCCAAGGGACTAGCGGGAGACCGCAGTTCTTC. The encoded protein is CASSQGTSGRPQFF.

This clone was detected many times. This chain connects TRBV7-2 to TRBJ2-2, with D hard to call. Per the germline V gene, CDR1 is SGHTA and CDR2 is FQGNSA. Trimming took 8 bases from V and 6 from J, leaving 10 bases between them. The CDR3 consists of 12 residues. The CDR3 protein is CASGLGAGELFF. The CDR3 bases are TGTGCCAGCGGGCTAGGCGCCGGGGAGCTGTTTTTT.

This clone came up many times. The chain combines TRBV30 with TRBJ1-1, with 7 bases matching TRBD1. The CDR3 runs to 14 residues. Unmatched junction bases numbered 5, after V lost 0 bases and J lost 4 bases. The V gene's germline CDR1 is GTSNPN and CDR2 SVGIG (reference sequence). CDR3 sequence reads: CAWSVSTGATEAFF. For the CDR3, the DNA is TGTGCCTGGAGTGTCTCCACAGGGGCCACTGAAGCTTTCTTT.

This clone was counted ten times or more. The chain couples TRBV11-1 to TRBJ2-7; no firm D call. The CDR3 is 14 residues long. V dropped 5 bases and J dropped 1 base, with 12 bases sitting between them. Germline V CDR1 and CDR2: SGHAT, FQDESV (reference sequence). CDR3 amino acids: CASSLETGSYEQYV. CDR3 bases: TGTGCCAGCAGCCTAGAGACGGGTTCCTACGAGCAGTACGTC.

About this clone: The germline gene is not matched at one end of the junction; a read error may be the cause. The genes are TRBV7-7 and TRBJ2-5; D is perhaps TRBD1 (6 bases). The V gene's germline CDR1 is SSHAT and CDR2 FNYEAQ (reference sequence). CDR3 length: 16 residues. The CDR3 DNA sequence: TGTGCTAGCAGCTTAAGTAGTAGCGCGTACACAGGGTCCCAGTACTTC. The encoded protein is CASSLSSSAYTGSQYF.

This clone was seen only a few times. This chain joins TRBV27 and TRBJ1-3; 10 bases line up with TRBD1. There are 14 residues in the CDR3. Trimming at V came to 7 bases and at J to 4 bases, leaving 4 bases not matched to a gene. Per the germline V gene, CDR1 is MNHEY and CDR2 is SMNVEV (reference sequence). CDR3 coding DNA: TGTGCCAGCAAGGGACAGGGGTCAGGAAACACCATATATTTT. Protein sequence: CASKGQGSGNTIYF.

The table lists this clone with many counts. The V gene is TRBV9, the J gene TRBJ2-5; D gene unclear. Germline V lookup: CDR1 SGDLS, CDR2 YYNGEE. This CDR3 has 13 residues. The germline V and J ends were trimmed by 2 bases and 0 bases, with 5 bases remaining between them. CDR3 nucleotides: TGTGCCAGCAGCGTTGGGCACCAAGAGACCCAGTACTTC. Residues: CASSVGHQETQYF.

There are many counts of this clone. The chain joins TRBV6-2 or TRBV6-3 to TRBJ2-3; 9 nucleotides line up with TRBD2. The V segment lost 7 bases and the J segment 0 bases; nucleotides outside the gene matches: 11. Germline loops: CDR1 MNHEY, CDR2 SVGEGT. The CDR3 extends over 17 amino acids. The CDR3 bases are TGTGCCAGCAAAGAGACTAGCGGTATTACTAGCACAGATACGCAGTATTTT. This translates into CASKETSGITSTDTQYF.

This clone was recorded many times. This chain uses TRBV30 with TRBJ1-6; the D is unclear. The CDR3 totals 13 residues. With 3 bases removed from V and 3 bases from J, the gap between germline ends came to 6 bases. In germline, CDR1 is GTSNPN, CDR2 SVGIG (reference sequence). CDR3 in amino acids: CAWREIYNSPLHF. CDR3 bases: TGTGCCTGGAGGGAGATCTATAATTCACCCCTCCACTTT.

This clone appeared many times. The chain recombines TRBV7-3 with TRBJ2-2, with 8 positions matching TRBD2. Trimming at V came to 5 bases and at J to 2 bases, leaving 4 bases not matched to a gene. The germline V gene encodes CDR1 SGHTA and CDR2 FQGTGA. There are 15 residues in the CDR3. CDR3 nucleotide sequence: TGTGCCAGCAGCCGAGGACTAGCCAACACCGGGGAGCTGTTTTTT. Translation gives CASSRGLANTGELFF.

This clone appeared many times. CDR3 sequence: CASSQPGLATDTQYF. In nucleotides, the CDR3 is TGTGCCAGCAGCCAACCGGGACTAGCGACCGATACGCAGTATTTT. The rearrangement links TRBV3-1 to TRBJ2-3; TRBD2 agrees at 10 bases. From germline, CDR1 is LGHDT and CDR2 YNNKEL (reference sequence). Unmatched junction bases numbered 5, after V lost 2 bases and J lost 6 bases. The CDR3 is made up of 15 amino acids.

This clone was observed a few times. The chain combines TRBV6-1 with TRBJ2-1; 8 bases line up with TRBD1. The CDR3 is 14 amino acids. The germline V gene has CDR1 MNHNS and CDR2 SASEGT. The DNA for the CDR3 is TGTGACACCGCCCTAGAACAGGGGGATGTTGAGCAGTTCTTC. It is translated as CDTALEQGDVEQFF.

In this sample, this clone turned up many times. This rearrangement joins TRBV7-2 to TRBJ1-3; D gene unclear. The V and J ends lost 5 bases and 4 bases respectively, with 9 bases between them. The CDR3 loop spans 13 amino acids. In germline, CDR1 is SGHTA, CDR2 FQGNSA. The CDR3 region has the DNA TGTGCCAGCAGCCTCACCACCGGAAACACCATATATTTT. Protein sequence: CASSLTTGNTIYF. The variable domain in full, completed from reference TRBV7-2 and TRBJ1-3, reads GAGVSQSPSNKVTEKGKDVELRCDPISGHTALYWYRQSLGQGLEFLIYFQGNSAPDKSGLPSDRFSAERTGGSVSTLTIQRTQQEDSAVYLCASSLTTGNTIYFGEGSWLTVV.

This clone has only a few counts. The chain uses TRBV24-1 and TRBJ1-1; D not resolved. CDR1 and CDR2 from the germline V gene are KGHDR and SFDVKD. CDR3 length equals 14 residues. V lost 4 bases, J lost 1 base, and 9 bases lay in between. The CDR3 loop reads CATSDSNWNTEAFF. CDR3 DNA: TGTGCCACCAGTGACTCCAATTGGAACACTGAAGCTTTCTTT.

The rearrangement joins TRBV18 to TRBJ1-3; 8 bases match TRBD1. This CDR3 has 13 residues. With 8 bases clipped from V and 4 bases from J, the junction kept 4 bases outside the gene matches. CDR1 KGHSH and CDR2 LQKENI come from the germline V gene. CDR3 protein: CASTRDRGNTIYF. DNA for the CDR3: TGTGCCAGCACCCGGGACAGGGGAAACACCATATATTTT.

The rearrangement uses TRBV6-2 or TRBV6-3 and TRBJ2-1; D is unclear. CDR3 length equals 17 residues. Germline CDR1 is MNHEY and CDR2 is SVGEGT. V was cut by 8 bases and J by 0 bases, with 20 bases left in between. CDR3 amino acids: CASVVPRKASSYNEQFF. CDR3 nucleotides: TGTGCCAGCGTCGTCCCTAGGAAGGCGAGCTCCTACAATGAGCAGTTCTTC.

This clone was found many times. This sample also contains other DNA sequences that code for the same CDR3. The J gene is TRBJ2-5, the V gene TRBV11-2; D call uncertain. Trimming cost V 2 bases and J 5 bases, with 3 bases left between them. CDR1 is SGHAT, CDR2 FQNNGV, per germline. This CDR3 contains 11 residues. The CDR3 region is CASSLLETQYF. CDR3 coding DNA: TGTGCCAGCAGCTTACTTGAGACCCAGTACTTC.